This TCR beta chain appears in the sequencing data of a study of vaccination effects on CD4 cells after COVID-19. About the study: Post-vaccine specimens arrived a median 72 days past the second dose. Study-level points and caveats: Late post-vaccination samples showed marked contraction of infection- and vaccine-induced clones.

Antigen-specific CD4+ T cells were expanded (with viral peptide pools) by the ViraFEST assay ahead of sequencing. At the end of over 8 days of culture, CD4+ T cells were isolated. Each participant was given two doses of one vaccine (BNT162b2 or mRNA-1273). Vaccine recipients, nucleocapsid antibody negative, had no prior SARS-CoV-2 infection. To note about this clone: Antigen specificity is unknown.

Profiled with immunoSEQ multiplex PCR; TCRdb holds only in-frame clones, not every one. The sample holds around 30,000 clones; around 70% are singletons and the top ten take 9.5% to 15%. The sequencing here drew on CD4+ T cells from PBMCs cultured with HCoV-229E spike peptides, taken after COVID-19 vaccination. The sequence was obtained from a human donor who received a COVID-19 vaccine.

The CDR3 is CASSESWSAGGLNNEQFF. The CDR3, as DNA: TGTGCCAGCAGTGAATCGTGGTCGGCGGGAGGGCTTAACAATGAGCAGTTCTTC. The rearrangement uses TRBV6-1 and TRBJ2-1; TRBD2 agrees at 9 bases. The CDR3 sequence is 18 residues long. The germline CDR1 and CDR2 sequences are MNHNS and SASEGT. V shed 2 bases, J shed 5 bases, and the junction held 13 bases outside the gene matches.